The 20 T cell receptor beta chains reported below all come from one sample, sequenced in a study of T cell responses to AZD1222 COVID-19 vaccine. Sequencing used immunoSEQ multiplex PCR; TCRdb keeps in-frame clones, though not all of them. The table records approximately 120,000 clones, about 88% of them present only once. The source material was peripheral blood, sampled on day 0 of AZD1222 vaccination. All receptors come from an adult in good health.

The genes are TRBV4-2 and TRBJ2-2, with D unresolved. The CDR3 contains 18 residues. Germline assignment: CDR1 LGHNA and CDR2 YNFKEQ. V lost 4 bases and J 0 bases, leaving 18 bases between the germline ends. The CDR3 protein is CASSRAIYGTSNTGELFF. Written as DNA, the CDR3 is TGTGCCAGCAGCCGCGCCATCTACGGCACTTCGAACACCGGGGAGCTGTTTTTT.

This sequence joins TRBV11-2 and TRBJ2-5, with no clear D. V was clipped by 4 bases and J by 2 bases, with 11 bases between them. This CDR3 spans 14 amino acids. The germline V gene encodes CDR1 SGHAT and CDR2 FQNNGV. For the CDR3, the DNA is TGTGCCAGCAGCTCCCAGATGCAGCAAGAGACCCAGTACTTC. Residues: CASSSQMQQETQYF.

This sequence joins TRBV3-1 (or the pseudogene TRBV3-2) and TRBJ1-1, with D unclear. The CDR3 sequence is 14 residues long. The V end was cut by 1 base, the J end by 1 base, with 7 bases between. Germline V gene sequence: CDR1 LGHDT, CDR2 YNNKEL (reference sequence). In DNA, the CDR3 is TGTGCCAGCAGCCAAGGGTACGGGAACACTGAAGCTTTCTTT. Protein product: CASSQGYGNTEAFF.

This clone has just one count. The rearrangement uses TRBV30 and TRBJ2-5, with TRBD1 matching 7 bases. Trimming at V came to 2 bases and at J to 1 base, leaving 4 bases not matched to a gene. This CDR3 region has 14 residues. Germline V gene lookup returns CDR1 GTSNPN and CDR2 SVGIG (reference sequence). CDR3 nucleotides: TGTGCCTGGAGTTCCGACAGGGTCCAAGAGACCCAGTACTTC. As protein: CAWSSDRVQETQYF.

The chain links TRBV28 to TRBJ2-7; D is undetermined. Germline V lookup: CDR1 MDHEN, CDR2 SYDVKM. The CDR3 length is 12 residues. The V gene lost 1 base and the J gene lost 4 bases, with 5 bases spanning the gap. Here the CDR3 DNA reads TGTGCCAGCAGTTTATCCGCGTACGAGCAGTACTTC. It translates to CASSLSAYEQYF.

This clone was detected once. The chain couples TRBV5-1 to TRBJ1-1, with D possibly being TRBD1 (5 bases). V lost 1 base and J lost 10, with 20 bases in between. The V gene's germline CDR1 is SGHRS and CDR2 YFSETQ. The CDR3 has 15 residues. The CDR3 loop reads CASSLNGRKGFGAFF. In DNA, the CDR3 is TGCGCCAGCAGCTTGAACGGGAGGAAGGGGTTTGGAGCTTTCTTT.

The chain combines TRBV10-3 with TRBJ1-2; 8 bases match TRBD1. Germline CDR1 is ENHRY and CDR2 is SYGVKD. Trimming removed 5 bases from V and 4 bases from J; junction bases left unmatched: 6. The CDR3 has 14 amino acids. CDR3 region: CAISQQGGVYGYTF. The CDR3 DNA reads as TGTGCCATCAGTCAACAGGGGGGTGTCTATGGCTACACCTTC.

The rearrangement uses TRBV27 and TRBJ2-7, with 14 bases that match TRBD2. Germline trimming cut 7 bases from V and 2 bases from J; bases unmatched to any gene: 13. This CDR3 comprises 18 residues. The germline V gene has CDR1 MNHEY and CDR2 SMNVEV (reference sequence). The DNA for the CDR3 is TGTGCCAGCACCCCCTGGACTAGCGGGAGGCTCAAAACCTACGAGCAGTACTTC. The encoded protein is CASTPWTSGRLKTYEQYF.

Regarding this clone: This specimen includes other DNA sequences encoding the same CDR3. V is TRBV5-1 and J is TRBJ1-1, with 9 bases that match TRBD1. CDR3 length: 12 amino acids. Losses at the gene ends were 4 bases for V and 8 bases for J; bases not matched to a gene: 3. Per germline, CDR1 SGHRS and CDR2 YFSETQ. This CDR3 is CASSRTGDEAFF. The CDR3 nucleotides are TGCGCCAGCAGCCGGACAGGGGACGAAGCTTTCTTT.

The J gene is TRBJ2-7, the V gene TRBV6-5; 7 bases match TRBD2. Germline lookup yields CDR1 MNHEY and CDR2 SVGAGI. Trimming removed 1 base from V and 0 bases from J; junction bases left unmatched: 3. This CDR3 comprises 15 residues. CDR3 region: CASSYWSSGSYEQYF. DNA of the CDR3: TGTGCCAGCAGTTACTGGTCTAGCGGCTCCTACGAGCAGTACTTC.

V and J are TRBV11-2 and TRBJ2-1, with D perhaps TRBD2 (6 bases). V shed 5 bases and J shed 8 bases, with 16 bases lying between them. Germline loops: CDR1 SGHAT, CDR2 FQNNGV. This CDR3 spans 14 amino acids. CDR3 nucleotides: TGTGCCAGCAGCGCCCAGACTAGAGGCGATGAGCAGTTCTTC. Its translation: CASSAQTRGDEQFF.

This chain links TRBV6-5 with TRBJ2-1; D tentatively reads TRBD1 or TRBD2 (5 bases each). There are 15 residues in the CDR3. Trimming cost V 6 bases and J 1 base, with 13 bases left between them. Germline CDR1 is MNHEY and CDR2 is SVGAGI. The CDR3 loop is CASRERGGSYNEQFF. The CDR3 coding sequence is TGTGCCAGCAGGGAGAGGGGTGGGTCCTACAATGAGCAGTTCTTC.

V usage is TRBV12-3 or TRBV12-4 and J usage is TRBJ2-7; D tentatively reads TRBD1 or TRBD2 (6 bases each). The CDR3 has 13 amino acids. The ends were cut back, 1 base at V and 7 bases at J, with 11 bases in the middle. In DNA, the CDR3 is TGTGCCAGCAGTTTAGGGGGGGCGGGAGAGCAGTACTTC. It codes for CASSLGGAGEQYF.

V and J are TRBV30 and TRBJ1-3, with D unresolved. The CDR3 covers 14 residues. Trimming took off 0 bases at V and 5 bases at J, with 11 bases between the two ends. Germline V lookup: CDR1 GTSNPN, CDR2 SVGIG (reference sequence). This CDR3 is CAWSVVRQRNTIYF. CDR3 nucleotide sequence: TGTGCCTGGAGTGTAGTAAGGCAGAGAAACACCATATATTTT. The full variable domain, its missing parts supplied by reference TRBV30 and TRBJ1-3, is SQTIHQWPATLVQPVGSPLSLECTVEGTSNPNLYWYRQAAGRGLQLLFYSVGIGQISSEVPQNLSASRPQDRQFILSSKKLLLSDSGFYLCAWSVVRQRNTIYFGEGSWLTVV.

This clone was counted a single time. V gene TRBV12-3 or TRBV12-4 combines with J gene TRBJ1-4; no firm D call. The germline V and J ends were trimmed by 6 bases and 4 bases, with 6 bases remaining between them. This CDR3 spans 12 amino acids. As DNA, the CDR3 is TGTGCCAGCAGAGGTTTTAATGAAAAACTGTTTTTT. This translates into CASRGFNEKLFF.

V is TRBV25-1 and J is TRBJ1-3; TRBD1 might be the D (5 bases). V lost 1 base to trimming and J lost 2 bases, with 9 bases between them. This CDR3 comprises 15 residues. The V gene's germline CDR1 is MGHDK and CDR2 SYGVNS. CDR3 nucleotide sequence: TGTGCCAGCAGTGAATCACAGGTTCCTGGAAACACCATATATTTT. The encoded protein is CASSESQVPGNTIYF.

The CDR3 is CASSAALGDQPQHF. In nucleotides, the CDR3 is TGTGCCAGCAGCGCCGCCCTTGGTGATCAGCCCCAGCATTTT. V is TRBV28 and J is TRBJ1-5; no definite D call. V lost 6 bases and J lost 5, with 14 bases in between. This CDR3 is built from 14 residues. Germline CDR1 and CDR2: MDHEN and SYDVKM.

The rearrangement links TRBV19 to TRBJ1-6, with a possible D match to TRBD1 (6 bases). Trimming took 3 bases from V and 10 from J, leaving 13 bases between them. The germline CDR1 and CDR2 sequences are LNHDA and SQIVND (reference sequence). There are 14 residues in the CDR3. As DNA, the CDR3 is TGTGCCAGTAGTATGGAAGGGGGAGGGTCACCCCTCCACTTT. This codes for CASSMEGGGSPLHF. The whole variable domain, filled in from reference TRBV19 and TRBJ1-6, reads DGGITQSPKYLFRKEGQNVTLSCEQNLNHDAMYWYRQDPGQGLRLIYYSQIVNDFQKGDIAEGYSVSREKKESFPLTVTSAQKNPTAFYLCASSMEGGGSPLHFGNGTRLTVT.

The table lists this clone with a count of one. The CDR3 loop is CTSSQDPADCEDTDTQYF. In DNA, the CDR3 is TGCACCAGCAGCCAAGATCCCGCGGACTGTGAAGACACAGATACGCAGTATTTT. The gene calls are TRBV1 and TRBJ2-3; whether TRBD2, the table's D call, matches the DNA was not checked. TRBV1 is a pseudogene. The CDR3 runs 18 residues.

The J gene is TRBJ2-1, the V gene TRBV27; D is uncertain. Per the germline V gene, CDR1 is MNHEY and CDR2 is SMNVEV (reference sequence). CDR3 length equals 17 residues. Trimming left V 0 bases short and J 6 bases short, with 18 bases between. The CDR3: CASSLSWADVWGNEQFF. DNA of the CDR3: TGTGCCAGCAGTTTATCCTGGGCGGATGTTTGGGGCAATGAGCAGTTCTTC.